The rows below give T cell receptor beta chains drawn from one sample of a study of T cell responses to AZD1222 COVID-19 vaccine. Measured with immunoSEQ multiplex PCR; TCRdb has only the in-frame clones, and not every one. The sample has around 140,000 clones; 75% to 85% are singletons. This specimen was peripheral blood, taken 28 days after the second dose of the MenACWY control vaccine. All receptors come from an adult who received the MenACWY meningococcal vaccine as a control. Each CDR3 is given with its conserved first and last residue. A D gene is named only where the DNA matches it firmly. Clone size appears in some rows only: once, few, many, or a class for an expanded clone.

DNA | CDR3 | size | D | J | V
TGTGCCAGCAGCTTATGGGGGATGTACAATGAGCAGTTCTTC | CASSLWGMYNEQFF | NA | NA | TRBJ2-1 | TRBV11-2
TGTGCCAGCAGTTTGTCAGGGGGCTTTCAGCCCCAGCATTTT | CASSLSGGFQPQHF | few | TRBD1 | TRBJ1-5 | TRBV27
TGTGCCAGCAGTTTAGGGGGACAGGGATATTACGAGCAGTACTTC | CASSLGGQGYYEQYF | NA | TRBD1 | TRBJ2-7 | TRBV27
TGTGCCAGCAGTCCCGCAGAAAACTATGGCTACACCTTC | CASSPAENYGYTF | few | NA | TRBJ1-2 | TRBV12-3/TRBV12-4
TGTGCCAGCAGCAACATGACTAGCGGGAGACGGAATGAGCAGTTCTTC | CASSNMTSGRRNEQFF | NA | TRBD2 | TRBJ2-1 | TRBV3-1/TRBV3-2
TGTGCCAGCAGCTTAGCTATGGGCAGGGAGGGCGGCTACACCTTC | CASSLAMGREGGYTF | few | NA | TRBJ1-2 | TRBV7-9
TGCAGCGGGGAAGGGGGGTCTGGTGTGGCTTTCTTT | CSGEGGSGVAFF | NA | NA | TRBJ1-1 | TRBV29-1
TGTGCCAGCAGTGACAGGAGCCAAGAGACCCAGTACTTC | CASSDRSQETQYF | NA | NA | TRBJ2-5 | TRBV2
TGTGCCATCCGACGGACAGGGGAGGTTTCACCCCTCCACTTT | CAIRRTGEVSPLHF | once | TRBD1 | TRBJ1-6 | TRBV10-3
TGTGCCAGTAGTATTACGACAGGGGATCACACCGGGGAGCTGTTTTTT | CASSITTGDHTGELFF | NA | TRBD1 | TRBJ2-2 | TRBV19
TGTGCCAGCAGGGGGTTAACAGGTTCGAACACTGAAGCTTTCTTT | CASRGLTGSNTEAFF | NA | NA | TRBJ1-1 | TRBV2
TGTGCCACCAGCAGGAACTTGGGATCCGGCACCGAGCAGTACTTC | CATSRNLGSGTEQYF | NA | NA | TRBJ2-7 | TRBV15